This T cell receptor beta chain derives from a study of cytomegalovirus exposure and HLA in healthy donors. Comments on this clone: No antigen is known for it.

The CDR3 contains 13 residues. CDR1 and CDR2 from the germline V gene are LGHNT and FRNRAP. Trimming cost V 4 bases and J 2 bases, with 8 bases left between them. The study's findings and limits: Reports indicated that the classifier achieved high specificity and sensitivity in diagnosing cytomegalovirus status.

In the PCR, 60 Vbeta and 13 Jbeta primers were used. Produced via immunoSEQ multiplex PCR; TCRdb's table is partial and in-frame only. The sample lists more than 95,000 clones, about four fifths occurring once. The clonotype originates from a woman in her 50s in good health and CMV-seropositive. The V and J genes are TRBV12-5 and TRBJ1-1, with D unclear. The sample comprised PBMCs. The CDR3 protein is CASGYYGNTEAFF. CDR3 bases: TGTGCTAGTGGTTACTACGGAAACACTGAAGCTTTCTTT.